This T cell receptor (beta chain) was found in a study of identifying expanded T cells in peripheral blood. Study conclusions and caveats: Differentially abundant clones: around 1.1 between replicates, about 16 at two to three weeks, 19 at four. Two-week clone count variance significantly increased as total template count grew.

No infections or other immune events were documented during collection. TCRdb keeps only in-frame clones here, not all; method: immunoSEQ multiplex PCR. This sample carries 50,000 to 70,000 clones, around 87% of them seen once, and the ten largest clones take around 4.7%. To note about this clone: Its antigen is undetermined.

Sequenced input: blood. This sequence originates from a person between 18 and 69 years old in good health.

DNA of the CDR3: TGTGCCAGCAGCGAAACCCGGGACAGGGACTTCTACGAGCAGTACTTC. It is translated as CASSETRDRDFYEQYF. The chain combines TRBV21-1 with TRBJ2-7; the DNA was not compared with TRBD1, the D call given in the table. TRBV21-1 is a pseudogene locus. CDR3 length equals 16 residues.